This passage covers 17 T cell receptor beta chains from one sample sequenced in a study of radiotherapy plus CTLA-4 blockade in lung cancer. TCRdb keeps only in-frame clones here, not all; method: immunoSEQ multiplex PCR. The sample lists tens of thousands of clones, roughly 70% occurring once. Sequencing was performed on peripheral blood, taken from a patient treated with radiotherapy plus ipilimumab. The receptors originated from a human donor with non-small cell lung cancer who had stable disease on radiotherapy plus ipilimumab.

The chain employs TRBV6-5 and TRBJ1-2, with a weak D call TRBD1 (6 bases). Trimming left V 4 bases short and J 8 bases short, with 14 bases between. CDR3 size: 13 residues. Germline V gene lookup returns CDR1 MNHEY and CDR2 SVGAGI. CDR3 sequence reads: CASSWGQGNGYTF. Here the CDR3 DNA reads TGTGCCAGCAGTTGGGGCCAGGGGAACGGCTACACCTTC.

DNA for the CDR3: TGCGCCAGCAGGGACAGGCAAAACACCGGGGAGCTGTTTTTT. Its translation is CASRDRQNTGELFF. This chain uses TRBV10-2 with TRBJ2-2, with 7 bases aligning to TRBD1. This CDR3 region has 14 residues. The V gene's germline CDR1 is WSHSY and CDR2 SAAADI. V lost 6 bases and J lost 2; bases outside the gene matches: 3.

V is TRBV4-1 and J is TRBJ2-3; D possibly corresponds to TRBD1 (6 bases). CDR1 and CDR2 (germline): MGHRA, YSYEKL. Trimming shortened V by 4 bases and J by 0 bases, and 14 bases separated the two germline ends. The CDR3 extends over 16 amino acids. CDR3 nucleotide sequence: TGCGCCAGCAGCCGTGGCAGGGGAGCTAGCACAGATACGCAGTATTTT. Its protein is CASSRGRGASTDTQYF.

V gene TRBV6-4 combines with J gene TRBJ1-3; 10 bases agree with TRBD1. The CDR3 extends over 15 amino acids. J gave up 0 bases and V 9 bases, and 5 bases lay outside the gene matches. Looked up from germline, CDR1 is MRHNA and CDR2 is SNTAGT. The CDR3 region is CARRQGAFSGNTIYF. The CDR3 nucleotides are TGTGCCAGGAGACAGGGGGCCTTCTCTGGAAACACCATATATTTT.

The J gene is TRBJ2-1, the V gene TRBV5-6, with D tentatively TRBD1 (6 bases). CDR1 and CDR2 from the germline V gene are SGHDT and YYEEEE. The V and J ends lost 4 bases and 7 bases respectively, with 15 bases between them. This CDR3 comprises 14 residues. DNA for the CDR3: TGTGCCAGCAGCGGGGACACCAGTGGAAATGAGCAGTTCTTC. Protein product: CASSGDTSGNEQFF.

This chain uses TRBV7-2 with TRBJ1-3; unclear D gene. The V and J ends lost 7 bases and 2 bases respectively, with 12 bases between them. The CDR3 runs 14 residues. Germline V gives CDR1 SGHTA, CDR2 FQGNSA. The CDR3 spells CASTPTQAGNTIYF. Written as DNA, the CDR3 is TGTGCCAGCACCCCGACCCAGGCTGGAAACACCATATATTTT.

This clone was picked up one time. The V gene is TRBV2, the J gene TRBJ1-1, with D perhaps matching TRBD1 (6 bases). V gave up 6 bases and J gave up 0 bases, with 11 bases separating them. Germline CDR1 reads SNHLY; CDR2 reads FYNNEI. CDR3 size: 14 residues. The CDR3 spells CASSPTGMNTEAFF. The DNA for the CDR3 is TGTGCCAGCAGCCCGACAGGAATGAACACTGAAGCTTTCTTT.

V usage is TRBV5-1 and J usage is TRBJ1-2; TRBD1 agrees at 7 bases. The CDR3 sequence is 14 residues long. Germline CDR1 is SGHRS and CDR2 is YFSETQ. The V and J ends lost 3 bases and 0 bases, in that order; junction bases with no gene match: 2. The CDR3 is CASSWDRPNYGYTF. CDR3 sequence (DNA): TGCGCCAGCAGCTGGGACAGACCTAACTATGGCTACACCTTC.

This clone was seen just once. The chain recombines TRBV7-2 with TRBJ1-4, with TRBD1 matching over 7 bases. V shed 5 bases, J shed 0 bases, and the junction held 3 bases outside the gene matches. The CDR3 contains 15 residues. Germline V CDR1 and CDR2: SGHTA, FQGNSA. The CDR3 DNA sequence: TGTGCCAGCAGCCGGGACAGTGCAACTAATGAAAAACTGTTTTTT. Translation gives CASSRDSATNEKLFF.

V and J are TRBV5-1 and TRBJ2-5; the match to TRBD1 covers 10 bases. The last part of the DNA fits TRBJ2-7 better; the J call may be wrong. CDR1 and CDR2 (germline): SGHRS, YFSETQ. The CDR3 totals 14 residues. CDR3 region: CASSLVGTGDEQYF. CDR3 sequence (DNA): TGCGCCAGCAGCTTGGTGGGGACAGGGGACGAGCAGTACTTC.

CDR3 sequence: CASSYVQGVRYTF. The CDR3 DNA follows: TGTGCCAGCAGTTACGTACAGGGAGTACGCTACACCTTC. The chain employs TRBV6-5 and TRBJ1-2; TRBD1 is a possible D gene (6 bases). This CDR3 contains 13 residues. The V and J ends lost 2 bases and 9 bases respectively, with 13 bases between them. Germline CDR1 reads MNHEY; CDR2 reads SVGAGI.

CDR3 protein: CASSGGTMNTEAFF. The DNA for the CDR3 is TGCGCCAGCAGCGGGGGGACCATGAACACTGAAGCTTTCTTT. This chain links TRBV5-1 with TRBJ1-1, with D perhaps TRBD1 (5 bases). V dropped 4 bases and J dropped 0 bases, with 10 bases sitting between them. Germline V gene data show CDR1 as SGHRS and CDR2 as YFSETQ. This CDR3 has 14 amino acids.

The CDR3 spells CASGRDNYNSPLHF. In DNA form, the CDR3 reads TGTGCCAGCGGCCGGGACAACTATAATTCACCCCTCCACTTT. V is TRBV2 and J is TRBJ1-6; perhaps TRBD1 as D (6 bases). The CDR3 spans 14 residues. Trimming removed 8 bases from V and 3 bases from J, with 11 bases in between. Germline-derived CDR1 and CDR2 are SNHLY and FYNNEI.

The rearrangement uses TRBV6-6 and TRBJ2-7; maybe TRBD1 (5 bases). The germline gives CDR1 MNHNY, CDR2 SVGAGI (reference sequence). This CDR3 spans 13 amino acids. The ends were cut back, 2 bases at V and 3 bases at J, with 8 bases in the middle. Here the CDR3 reads CASSYTDSYEQYF. The CDR3 DNA sequence: TGTGCCAGCAGTTACACCGACAGCTACGAGCAGTACTTC.

Only a few counts were recorded for this clone. The chain couples TRBV6-6 to TRBJ2-7; D possibly corresponds to TRBD1 (5 bases). Germline CDR1 reads MNHNY; CDR2 reads SVGAGI (reference sequence). The CDR3 loop spans 14 amino acids. V was cut by 2 bases and J by 2 bases, with 10 bases left in between. The chain's CDR3 is CASSYQGGPYEQYF. Here the CDR3 DNA reads TGTGCCAGCAGTTACCAGGGTGGACCCTACGAGCAGTACTTC.

The chain links TRBV19 to TRBJ1-3, with 8 bases identical to TRBD1. The germline V gene has CDR1 LNHDA and CDR2 SQIVND (reference sequence). J gave up 2 bases and V 9 bases, and 6 bases lay outside the gene matches. This CDR3 contains 14 residues. CDR3 sequence reads: CASRQGIAGNTIYF. CDR3 nucleotides: TGTGCCAGCCGACAGGGGATAGCTGGAAACACCATATATTTT.

The rearrangement links TRBV7-8 to TRBJ1-1; no clear D. Trimming removed 8 bases from V and 0 bases from J, with 10 bases in between. The CDR3 is 13 amino acids. Germline V gene sequence: CDR1 SGHVS, CDR2 FQNEAQ. The DNA for the CDR3 is TGTGCCAGCTCCTGGGCAATGAACACTGAAGCTTTCTTT. It translates to CASSWAMNTEAFF.